These T cell receptor beta chains were read from a single sample in a study of Ad26.COV2.S vaccination and SARS-CoV-2 variants. TCRdb's copy holds only in-frame clones and misses some; the assay was immunoSEQ multiplex PCR. In the table there are roughly 350,000 clones, around 90% of which are singletons. The source was peripheral blood, collected in a trial of Ad26.COV2.S vaccine versus placebo. The receptors derive from a person aged 18 to 59 who received the Ad26.COV2.S COVID-19 vaccine or a placebo. The conserved cysteine and the conserved F or W are not part of the CDR3 here.

j_call,v_call,cdr3_aa
TRBJ2-7,TRBV19,ASSQSSYEQY
TRBJ2-1,TRBV11-3,ASSLNPSSYNEQF
TRBJ1-2,TRBV30,AWSGGGGYT
TRBJ1-1,TRBV3-1/TRBV3-2,ASSQGQANTEAF
TRBJ1-1,TRBV20-1,SASWAGDTEAF
TRBJ2-1,TRBV6-6,AARPGQGFNEQF
TRBJ2-6,TRBV9,ASSVTGTASSGANVLT
TRBJ2-4,TRBV2,ASSVKNIQY
TRBJ2-7,TRBV11-3,ALLGGTKFSSYEQY
TRBJ2-1,TRBV15,ATSRDRVLATLAGGNEQF
TRBJ2-7,TRBV6-5,ASRSGTDYEQY
TRBJ2-1,TRBV11-1,ASSVNRGRNEQF
TRBJ2-7,TRBV19,ASSSLGTGNNEQY
TRBJ2-5,TRBV6-6,ASNVTQY
TRBJ2-7,TRBV4-2,ASSQVGRDEQY
TRBJ1-2,TRBV6-6,ASSSPPPGQNYGYT
TRBJ2-3,TRBV7-6,ASSLGLKGGSPRTDTQY
TRBJ1-1,TRBV11-3,ASSSSLGAQNTEAF
TRBJ2-2,TRBV10-2,ATMRGDTGELF
TRBJ2-7,TRBV6-2/TRBV6-3,ASSYSFSGDGGYEQY
TRBJ1-1,TRBV6-2/TRBV6-3,ASSPPSLNTEAF
TRBJ2-7,TRBV14,ASSPWDIPYEQY
TRBJ1-1,TRBV29-1,SVGQDTEAF
TRBJ1-5,TRBV15,ATSSHSGNQPQH
TRBJ2-7,TRBV30,AWGGQAYEQY
TRBJ1-2,TRBV25-1,ASSGVIAGVGYGYT
TRBJ1-5,TRBV30,AWTLGRDQPQH
TRBJ2-5,TRBV10-1,ASSEFGGRGAGGKETQY
TRBJ2-1,TRBV27,ASSSILAGGNEQF
TRBJ2-7,TRBV6-2/TRBV6-3,ASSPSGTGSPYEQY
TRBJ1-2,TRBV4-2,ASSQEDADPGGAEPHYGYT
TRBJ1-2,TRBV21-1,ASSKRSDRCNYGYT
TRBJ2-2,TRBV9,ASSNGPTGELF
TRBJ1-5,TRBV6-5,ASKGYRDSNQPQH
TRBJ1-1,TRBV4-2,ASSQNPTGLMNTEAF
TRBJ1-4,TRBV12-3/TRBV12-4,ASRPGVNEKLF
TRBJ1-5,TRBV5-1,ASSLDLFQPQH
TRBJ1-6,TRBV10-3,AITEGQGDGSPLH
TRBJ2-1,TRBV15,ATARGDGSYNEQF
TRBJ1-1,TRBV7-9,ASSLNSMNTEAF
TRBJ2-5,TRBV7-8,ASSPRRVQETQY
TRBJ1-2,TRBV12-5,ASGNRLGQGEDYGYT
TRBJ2-3,TRBV14,ASSLGGGTDTQY
TRBJ2-7,TRBV10-3,AIWRGGSNYEQY
TRBJ2-7,TRBV27,ASSLVGAYEQY
TRBJ2-7,TRBV30,AWSGDRGSSYEQY
TRBJ2-3,TRBV19,ASSGLAGGEADTQY
TRBJ1-1,TRBV6-5,ASRRQGRNTEAF
TRBJ1-6,TRBV18,ASSPRDRGSPLH
TRBJ2-1,TRBV4-1,ASSQEGASGGANRQF
TRBJ1-3,TRBV6-1,ASSDHGPGVGNTIY
TRBJ1-6,TRBV5-6,ASSLEQGSYSPLH
TRBJ2-6,TRBV5-1,ASSSGQGTMSSGANVLT